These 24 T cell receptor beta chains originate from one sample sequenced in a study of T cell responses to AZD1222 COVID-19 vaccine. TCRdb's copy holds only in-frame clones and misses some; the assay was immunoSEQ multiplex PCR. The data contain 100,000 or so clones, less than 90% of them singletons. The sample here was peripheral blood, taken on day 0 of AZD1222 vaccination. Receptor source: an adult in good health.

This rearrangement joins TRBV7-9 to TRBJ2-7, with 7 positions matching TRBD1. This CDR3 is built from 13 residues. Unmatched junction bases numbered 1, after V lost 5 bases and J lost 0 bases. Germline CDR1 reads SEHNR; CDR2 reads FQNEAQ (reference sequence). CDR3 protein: CASSGDSSYEQYF. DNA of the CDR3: TGTGCCAGCAGCGGGGACAGCTCCTACGAGCAGTACTTC.

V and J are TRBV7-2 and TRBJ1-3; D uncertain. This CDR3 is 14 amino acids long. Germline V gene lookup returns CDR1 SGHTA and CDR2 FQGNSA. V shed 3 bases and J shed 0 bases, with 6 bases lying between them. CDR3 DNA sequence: TGTGCCAGCAGCTTTGTGGACTCTGGAAACACCATATATTTT. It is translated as CASSFVDSGNTIYF. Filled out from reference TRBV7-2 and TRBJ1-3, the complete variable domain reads GAGVSQSPSNKVTEKGKDVELRCDPISGHTALYWYRQSLGQGLEFLIYFQGNSAPDKSGLPSDRFSAERTGGSVSTLTIQRTQQEDSAVYLCASSFVDSGNTIYFGEGSWLTVV.

In DNA, the CDR3 is TGTGCCAGCAGTTATTTTCGCCCTCCCGCGGACTGCAATCAGCCCCAGCATTTT. This gives the protein CASSYFRPPADCNQPQHF. This chain links TRBV6-9 with TRBJ1-5; no firm D call. Germline V lookup: CDR1 MNHGY, CDR2 SVAAGI. This CDR3 has 18 residues. V was cut by 1 base and J by 2 bases, with 18 bases left in between.

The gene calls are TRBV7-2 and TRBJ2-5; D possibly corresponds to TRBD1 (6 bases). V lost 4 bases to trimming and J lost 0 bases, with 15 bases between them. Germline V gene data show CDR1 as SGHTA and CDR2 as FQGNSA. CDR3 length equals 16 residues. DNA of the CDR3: TGTGCCAGCAGCTCAGACAGGCTACTCTACCAAGAGACCCAGTACTTC. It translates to CASSSDRLLYQETQYF.

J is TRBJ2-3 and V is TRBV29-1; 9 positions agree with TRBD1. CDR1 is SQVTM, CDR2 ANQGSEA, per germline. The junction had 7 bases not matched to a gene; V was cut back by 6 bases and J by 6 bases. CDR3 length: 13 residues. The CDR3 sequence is CSVRDRVGDTQYF. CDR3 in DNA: TGCAGCGTGAGGGACAGGGTGGGGGATACGCAGTATTTT.

CDR3 amino acids: CASSLAGWDDGYTF. CDR3 nucleotide sequence: TGTGCCAGCAGCTTGGCCGGTTGGGACGATGGCTACACCTTC. The genes are TRBV5-5 and TRBJ1-2, with D possibly matching TRBD1 (5 bases). Between the trimmed V and J ends, which lost 0 bases and 6 bases, there was a span of 12 bases. The V gene's germline CDR1 is SGHKS and CDR2 YYEKEE (reference sequence). This CDR3 is built from 14 residues.

The CDR3 coding sequence is TGTGCCAGCAGTTCGAGAGACAATGAGCAGTTCTTC. Translating it yields CASSSRDNEQFF. The chain employs TRBV6-2 or TRBV6-3 and TRBJ2-1; D unclear. V lost 4 bases to trimming and J lost 5 bases, with 6 bases between them. The CDR3 totals 12 residues. The germline V gene encodes CDR1 MNHEY and CDR2 SVGEGT.

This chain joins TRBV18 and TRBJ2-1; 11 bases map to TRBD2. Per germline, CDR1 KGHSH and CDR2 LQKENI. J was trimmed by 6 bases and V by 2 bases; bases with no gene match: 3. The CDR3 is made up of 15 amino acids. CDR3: CASSPYLAGGNEQFF. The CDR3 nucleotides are TGTGCCAGCTCACCATATCTAGCGGGAGGCAATGAGCAGTTCTTC.

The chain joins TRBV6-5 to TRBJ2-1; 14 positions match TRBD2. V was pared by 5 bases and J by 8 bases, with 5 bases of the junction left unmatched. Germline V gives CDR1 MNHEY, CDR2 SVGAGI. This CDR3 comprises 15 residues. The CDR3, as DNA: TGTGCCAGCAGTCCCGGGACTAGCGGGAGCGATGAGCAGTTCTTC. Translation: CASSPGTSGSDEQFF.

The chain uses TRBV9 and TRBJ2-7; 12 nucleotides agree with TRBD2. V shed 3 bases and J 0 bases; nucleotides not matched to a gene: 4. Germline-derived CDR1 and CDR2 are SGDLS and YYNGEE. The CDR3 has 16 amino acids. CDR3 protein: CASSASTSGSSYEQYF. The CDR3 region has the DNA TGTGCCAGCAGCGCTTCGACTAGCGGGAGCTCCTACGAGCAGTACTTC.

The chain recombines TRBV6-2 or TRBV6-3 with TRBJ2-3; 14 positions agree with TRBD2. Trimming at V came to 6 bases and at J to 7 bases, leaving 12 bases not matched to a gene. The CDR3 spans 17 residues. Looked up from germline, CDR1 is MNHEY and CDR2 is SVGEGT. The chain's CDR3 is CASSPGLAGVGSYTQYF. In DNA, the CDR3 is TGTGCCAGCAGCCCGGGACTAGCGGGAGTTGGCTCGTATACGCAGTATTTT.

This CDR3 is CASSLGGGGNQPQHF. The CDR3 DNA sequence: TGTGCCAGCAGTTTAGGGGGTGGCGGCAATCAGCCCCAGCATTTT. V usage is TRBV27 and J usage is TRBJ1-5; D possibly corresponds to TRBD1 (5 bases). The CDR3 runs to 15 residues. Germline V gives CDR1 MNHEY, CDR2 SMNVEV (reference sequence). V lost 2 bases and J 2 bases, leaving 10 bases between the germline ends.

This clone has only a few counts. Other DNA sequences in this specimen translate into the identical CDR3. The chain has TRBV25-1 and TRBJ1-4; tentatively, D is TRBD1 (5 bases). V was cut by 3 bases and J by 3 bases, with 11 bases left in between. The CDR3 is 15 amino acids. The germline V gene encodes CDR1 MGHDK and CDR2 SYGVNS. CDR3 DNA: TGTGCCAGCAGTGACGAAGGGGCCGCTAATGAAAAACTGTTTTTT. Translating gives CASSDEGAANEKLFF.

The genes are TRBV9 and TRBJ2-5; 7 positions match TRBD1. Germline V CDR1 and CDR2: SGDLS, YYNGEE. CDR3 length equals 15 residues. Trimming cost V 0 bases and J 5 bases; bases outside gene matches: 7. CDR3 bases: TGTGCCAGCAGCGTAGCAGGGGGACCGGGGGAGACCCAGTACTTC. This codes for CASSVAGGPGETQYF.

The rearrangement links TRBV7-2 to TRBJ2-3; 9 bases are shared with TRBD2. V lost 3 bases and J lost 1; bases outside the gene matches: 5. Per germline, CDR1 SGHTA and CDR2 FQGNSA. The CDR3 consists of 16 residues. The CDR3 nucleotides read TGTGCCAGCAGCTTTAGTGGGACTAGCCGCACAGATACGCAGTATTTT. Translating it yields CASSFSGTSRTDTQYF.

The DNA of the CDR3 is TGTGCCAGCCGCGGACAGGCAGATACGCAGTATTTT. This encodes CASRGQADTQYF. V gene TRBV2 combines with J gene TRBJ2-3, with 7 bases fitting TRBD1. The germline gives CDR1 SNHLY, CDR2 FYNNEI. V lost 8 bases to trimming and J lost 4 bases; unmatched junction nucleotides: 3. This CDR3 comprises 12 residues.

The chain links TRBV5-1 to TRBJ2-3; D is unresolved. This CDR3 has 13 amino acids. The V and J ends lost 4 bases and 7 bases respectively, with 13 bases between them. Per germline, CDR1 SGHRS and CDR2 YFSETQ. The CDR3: CASSKDPENTQYF. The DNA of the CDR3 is TGCGCCAGCAGCAAAGACCCAGAGAATACGCAGTATTTT.

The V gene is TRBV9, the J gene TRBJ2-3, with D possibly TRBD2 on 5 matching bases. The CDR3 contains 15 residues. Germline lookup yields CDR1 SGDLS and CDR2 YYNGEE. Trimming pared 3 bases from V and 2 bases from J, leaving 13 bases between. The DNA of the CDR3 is TGTGCCAGCAGCGAACACCCGGGGTCCACAGATACGCAGTATTTT. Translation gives CASSEHPGSTDTQYF. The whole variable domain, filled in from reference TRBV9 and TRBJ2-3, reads DSGVTQTPKHLITATGQRVTLRCSPRSGDLSVYWYQQSLDQGLQFLIQYYNGEERAKGNILERFSAQQFPDLHSELNLSSLELGDSALYFCASSEHPGSTDTQYFGPGTRLTVL.

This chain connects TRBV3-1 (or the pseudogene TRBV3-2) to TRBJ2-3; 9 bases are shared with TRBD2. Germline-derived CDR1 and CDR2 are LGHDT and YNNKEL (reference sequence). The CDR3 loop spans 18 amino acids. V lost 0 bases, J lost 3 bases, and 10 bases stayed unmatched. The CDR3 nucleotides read TGTGCCAGCAGCCAAGACAGTTCTGAGCGGGAGGAGACAGATACGCAGTATTTT. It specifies CASSQDSSEREETDTQYF.

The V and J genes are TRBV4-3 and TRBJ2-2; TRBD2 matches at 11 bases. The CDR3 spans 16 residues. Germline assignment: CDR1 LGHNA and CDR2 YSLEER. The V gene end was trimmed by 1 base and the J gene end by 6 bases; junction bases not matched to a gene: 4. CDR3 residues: CASSQVSGRVAGELFF. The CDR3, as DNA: TGCGCCAGCAGCCAAGTTAGCGGGAGGGTCGCCGGGGAGCTGTTTTTT.

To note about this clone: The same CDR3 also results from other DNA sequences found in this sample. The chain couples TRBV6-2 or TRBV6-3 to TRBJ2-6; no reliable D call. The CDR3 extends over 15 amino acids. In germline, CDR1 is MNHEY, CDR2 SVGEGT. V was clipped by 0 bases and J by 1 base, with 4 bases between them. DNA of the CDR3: TGTGCCAGCAGTTACTCCGCTTCTGGGGCCAACGTCCTGACTTTC. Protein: CASSYSASGANVLTF.

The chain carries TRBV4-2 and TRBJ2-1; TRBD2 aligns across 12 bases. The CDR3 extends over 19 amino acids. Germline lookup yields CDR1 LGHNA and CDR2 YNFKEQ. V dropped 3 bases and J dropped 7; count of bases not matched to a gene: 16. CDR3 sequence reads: CASSQDPPSSGRAGNEQFF. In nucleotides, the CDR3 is TGTGCCAGCAGCCAGGACCCTCCCTCTAGCGGGAGGGCCGGTAATGAGCAGTTCTTC.

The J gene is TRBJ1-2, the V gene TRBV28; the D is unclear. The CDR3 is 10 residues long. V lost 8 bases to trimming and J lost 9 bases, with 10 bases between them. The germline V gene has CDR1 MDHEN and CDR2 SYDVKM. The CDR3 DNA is TGTGCCAGCGGGTGGCAGAGCTACACCTTC. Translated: CASGWQSYTF.

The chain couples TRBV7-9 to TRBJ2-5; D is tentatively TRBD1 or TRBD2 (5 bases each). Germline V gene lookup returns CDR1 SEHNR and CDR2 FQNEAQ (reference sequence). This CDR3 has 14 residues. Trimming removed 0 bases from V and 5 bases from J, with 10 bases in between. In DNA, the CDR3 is TGTGCCAGCAGCTTAGCTGGGGGAAGGGAGACCCAGTACTTC. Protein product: CASSLAGGRETQYF.